What follows are 12 T cell receptor beta chains derived from one specimen sequenced in a study of resident and recirculating memory T cells in vitiligo. The repertoire was sequenced with immunoSEQ multiplex PCR; TCRdb's copy has only in-frame clones and lacks some. This sample has around 70,000 clones, with roughly nine tenths found just once. Source material: blood. Receptors were obtained from a male donor with vitiligo.

The chain combines TRBV11-1 with TRBJ1-1; 8 bases fit TRBD1. V was clipped by 5 bases and J by 1 base; unmatched bases: 15. This CDR3 has 18 amino acids. The germline gives CDR1 SGHAT, CDR2 FQDESV (reference sequence). The CDR3 DNA is TGTGCCAGCAGCGTAGAGTATGGACAGGGTGTTGGGAACACTGAAGCTTTCTTT. Its translation: CASSVEYGQGVGNTEAFF.

The CDR3 region is CASSTGQGGNTIYF. CDR3 nucleotides: TGTGCCAGCAGTACGGGACAGGGGGGAAACACCATATATTTT. The V call is TRBV6-5, the J call TRBJ1-3, with 10 bases that match TRBD1. The germline V gene encodes CDR1 MNHEY and CDR2 SVGAGI. Unmatched junction bases numbered 2, after V lost 5 bases and J lost 4 bases. The CDR3 is 14 amino acids.

This chain links TRBV11-2 with TRBJ2-7; 9 nucleotides match TRBD2. The trim removed 0 bases at V and 9 bases at J, leaving 9 bases unmatched. Per the germline V gene, CDR1 is SGHAT and CDR2 is FQNNGV. The CDR3 loop spans 15 amino acids. In DNA form, the CDR3 reads TGTGCCAGCAGCTTAGATAGCGGGGGCTTCTTCGGGCAGTACTTC. Translating gives CASSLDSGGFFGQYF.

This sequence joins TRBV18 and TRBJ2-2, with 7 bases that match TRBD1. CDR1 and CDR2 (germline): KGHSH, LQKENI. The CDR3 loop spans 15 amino acids. V was pared by 6 bases and J by 4 bases, with 8 bases of the junction left unmatched. CDR3 amino acids: CASSPSAGGTGELFF. CDR3 sequence (DNA): TGTGCCAGCTCCCCCTCGGCAGGGGGCACCGGGGAGCTGTTTTTT.

V and J are TRBV6-5 and TRBJ2-3, with 8 positions matching TRBD2. The CDR3 totals 14 residues. The ends lost 2 bases at V and 6 bases at J; junction bases unmatched: 4. Germline V gene lookup returns CDR1 MNHEY and CDR2 SVGAGI. CDR3 coding DNA: TGTGCCAGCAGTTACCGGGGGGGCCGGGATACGCAGTATTTT. It yields the protein CASSYRGGRDTQYF.

The gene calls are TRBV10-3 and TRBJ1-1; 7 nucleotides align to TRBD1. The J segment lost 3 bases and the V segment lost 3 bases, leaving 7 bases of the junction unmatched. This CDR3 contains 15 residues. CDR1 ENHRY and CDR2 SYGVKD come from the germline V gene. The CDR3 nucleotides are TGTGCCATCAGTGATTTACAGGGGAGCCACACTGAAGCTTTCTTT. The encoded protein is CAISDLQGSHTEAFF.

This chain uses TRBV5-4 with TRBJ2-3; 7 bases map to TRBD2. With 0 bases clipped from V and 4 bases from J, the junction kept 5 bases outside the gene matches. The CDR3 has 15 amino acids. Germline assignment: CDR1 SGHNT and CDR2 YYREEE (reference sequence). As DNA, the CDR3 is TGTGCCAGCAGCTTGGAGACTAGCAGATCAGATACGCAGTATTTT. Translation gives CASSLETSRSDTQYF.

The J gene is TRBJ2-1, the V gene TRBV18; no clear D. The CDR3 runs 15 residues. Trimming took off 4 bases at V and 6 bases at J, with 16 bases between the two ends. In germline, CDR1 is KGHSH, CDR2 LQKENI. The chain's CDR3 is CASSLTIELGNEQFF. The CDR3, as DNA: TGTGCCAGCTCACTAACTATAGAGTTGGGCAATGAGCAGTTCTTC.

J is TRBJ1-1 and V is TRBV28, with 7 positions matching TRBD1. The germline V gene has CDR1 MDHEN and CDR2 SYDVKM. The junction had 17 bases not matched to a gene; V was cut back by 6 bases and J by 7 bases. This CDR3 is built from 16 residues. CDR3 sequence: CASRQTGTSPHGEAFF. The CDR3 nucleotides read TGTGCCAGCAGACAGACAGGGACGTCCCCCCACGGTGAAGCTTTCTTT.

J is TRBJ2-1 and V is TRBV6-4, with TRBD2 matching 10 bases. This CDR3 contains 18 residues. Looked up from germline, CDR1 is MRHNA and CDR2 is SNTAGT. The ends lost 0 bases at V and 6 bases at J; junction bases unmatched: 11. The DNA of the CDR3 is TGTGCCAGCAGTGACTCGGTGGTAGCGGGGGGCAAATCCAATGAGCAGTTCTTC. Amino acid sequence: CASSDSVVAGGKSNEQFF.

This chain connects TRBV25-1 to TRBJ1-2; 8 nucleotides agree with TRBD1. The CDR3 consists of 15 residues. Germline lookup yields CDR1 MGHDK and CDR2 SYGVNS. Trimming at V came to 8 bases and at J to 3 bases, leaving 11 bases not matched to a gene. The chain's CDR3 is CASDPGQGKDYGYTF. The CDR3 DNA reads TGTGCCAGCGACCCTGGACAGGGTAAAGACTATGGCTACACCTTC.

The chain recombines TRBV28 with TRBJ1-4, with 12 bases that match TRBD1. This CDR3 has 18 amino acids. J was trimmed by 2 bases and V by 6 bases; bases with no gene match: 10. Germline V gene data show CDR1 as MDHEN and CDR2 as SYDVKM. CDR3 protein: CASRPGTGGFRTNEKLFF. The DNA for the CDR3 is TGTGCCAGCAGACCCGGGACAGGGGGCTTTCGGACTAATGAAAAACTGTTTTTT.